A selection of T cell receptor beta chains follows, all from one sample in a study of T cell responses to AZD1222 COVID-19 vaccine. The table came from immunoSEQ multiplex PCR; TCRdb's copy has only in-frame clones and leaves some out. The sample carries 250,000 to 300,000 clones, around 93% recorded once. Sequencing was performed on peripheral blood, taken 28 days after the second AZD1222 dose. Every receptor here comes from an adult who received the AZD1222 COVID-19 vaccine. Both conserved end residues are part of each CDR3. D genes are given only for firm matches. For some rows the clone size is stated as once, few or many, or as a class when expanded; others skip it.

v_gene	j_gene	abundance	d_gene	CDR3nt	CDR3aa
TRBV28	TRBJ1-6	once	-	TGTGCCAGCAGTGGGAGGGGCTCCTATAATTCACCCCTCCACTTT	CASSGRGSYNSPLHF
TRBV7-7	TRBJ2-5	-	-	TGTGCCAGCAGCCTAGTAGGCCCTGAGACCCAGTACTTC	CASSLVGPETQYF
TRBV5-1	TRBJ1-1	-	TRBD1	TGCGCCAGCAAACAGGGGGAAGGCACTGAAGCTTTCTTT	CASKQGEGTEAFF
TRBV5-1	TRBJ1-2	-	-	TGCGCCAGCAGCTTCGGGCACACAGGACCTAACTATGGCTACACCTTC	CASSFGHTGPNYGYTF
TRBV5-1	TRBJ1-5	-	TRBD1	TGCGCCAGCAGCCCCAGGGACAGGAGGGGAAAGCCCCAGCATTTT	CASSPRDRRGKPQHF
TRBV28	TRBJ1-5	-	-	TGTGCCAGCAGTCGGGGGCGAGAGGGCAATCAGCCCCAGCATTTT	CASSRGREGNQPQHF
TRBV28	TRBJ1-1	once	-	TGTGCCAGCAGTTACGAACAGGGCCGCACTGAAGCTTTCTTT	CASSYEQGRTEAFF
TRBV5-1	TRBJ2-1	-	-	TGCGCCAGCAGCTTATCCATACAGTCCTACAATGAGCAGTTCTTC	CASSLSIQSYNEQFF
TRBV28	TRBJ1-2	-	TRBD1	TGTGCCAGCAGTTTATACAGGGGAAGCTATGGCTACACCTTC	CASSLYRGSYGYTF
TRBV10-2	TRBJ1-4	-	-	TGCGCCAGCAGTGAGGGTTCCACTAATGAAAAACTGTTTTTT	CASSEGSTNEKLFF
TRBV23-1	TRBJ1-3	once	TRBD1	TGCGCCAGCATCCATCTCCGGGACAGGGAAGGAAACACCATATATTTT	CASIHLRDREGNTIYF
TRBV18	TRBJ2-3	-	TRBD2	TGTGCCAGCTCACAATCGACTAGCGGGGGGCAGAGCACAGATACGCAGTATTTT	CASSQSTSGGQSTDTQYF
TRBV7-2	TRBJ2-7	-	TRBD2	TGTGCCAGCAACAGGGGACTAGCGGGGCCCCTCAAGCAGTACTTC	CASNRGLAGPLKQYF
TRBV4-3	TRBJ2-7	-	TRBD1	TGCGCCAGCAGCCAAGGGGTCGGGACAGGAGACTACGAGCAGTACTTC	CASSQGVGTGDYEQYF
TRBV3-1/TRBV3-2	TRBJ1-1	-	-	TGTGCCAGCAGCCAAGATAGCGGGCCGAACACTGAAGCTTTCTTT	CASSQDSGPNTEAFF
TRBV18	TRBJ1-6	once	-	TGTGCCAGCTCACCACGAGGACAGCGATCACCCCTCCACTTT	CASSPRGQRSPLHF
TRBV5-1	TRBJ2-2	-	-	TGCGCCAGCAGCTTGGAGGCAGCCTACACCGGGGAGCTGTTTTTT	CASSLEAAYTGELFF
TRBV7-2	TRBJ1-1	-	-	TGTGCCAGCAGCTTATTCCAGAGAAGTGAAGCTTTCTTT	CASSLFQRSEAFF
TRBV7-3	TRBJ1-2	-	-	TGTGCCAGCACCCTGTCCGGGACTAACTATGGCTACACCTTC	CASTLSGTNYGYTF
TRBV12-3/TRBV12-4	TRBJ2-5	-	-	TGTGCCAGCAGTATGGGACGGCAAGAGACCCAGTACTTC	CASSMGRQETQYF
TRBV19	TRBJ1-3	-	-	TGTGCCAGTAGTTGGATGGGAACCTCTGGAAACACCATATATTTT	CASSWMGTSGNTIYF
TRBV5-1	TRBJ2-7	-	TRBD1	TGCGCCAGCAGCTTGGGACAGGGGGCCTACGAGCAGTACTTC	CASSLGQGAYEQYF
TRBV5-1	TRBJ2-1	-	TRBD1	TGCGCCAGCAGCTTGGGACAGGGATATGAGCAGTTCTTC	CASSLGQGYEQFF
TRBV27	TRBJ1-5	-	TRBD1	TGTGCCAGCAGTTGGGGACAGGGTAATCAGCCCCAGCATTTT	CASSWGQGNQPQHF
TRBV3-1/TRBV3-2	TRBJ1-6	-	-	TGTGCCAGCAGCCAGGACAGCCTACTCCTCTCCTATAATTCACCCCTCCACTTT	CASSQDSLLLSYNSPLHF
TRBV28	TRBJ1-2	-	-	TGTGCCAGCAGCGAGGGGTATGGCTACACCTTC	CASSEGYGYTF
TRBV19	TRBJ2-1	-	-	TGTGCCAGTAGACCGGACAGCTACAATGAGCAGTTCTTC	CASRPDSYNEQFF
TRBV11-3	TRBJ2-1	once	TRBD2	TGTGCCAGCAGCCCCGGGGCCACGGGGGGGAATGAGCAGTTCTTC	CASSPGATGGNEQFF
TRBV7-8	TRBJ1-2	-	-	TGTGCCAGCAGCTTAGCTCCCGGGTCAAACTATGGCTACACCTTC	CASSLAPGSNYGYTF
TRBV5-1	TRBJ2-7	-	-	TGCGCCAGCAGCTCAGGGGTTGGGCAAGGCGAGCAGTACTTC	CASSSGVGQGEQYF
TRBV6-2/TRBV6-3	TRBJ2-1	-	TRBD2	TGTGCCAGCAGTTTCGTGACTAGCGGGGGGTCCAATGAGCAGTTCTTC	CASSFVTSGGSNEQFF
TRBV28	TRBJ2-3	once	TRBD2	TGTGCCAGCAGTTTATTCGGGCTAGCGGGGGCCACAGATACGCAGTATTTT	CASSLFGLAGATDTQYF
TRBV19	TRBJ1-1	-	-	TGTGCCAGTAGTCAAGAGGGGTTGACTGAAGCTTTCTTT	CASSQEGLTEAFF
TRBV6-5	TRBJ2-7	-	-	TGTGCCAGCGCCTCAGGGGGGATACATTACGAGCAGTACTTC	CASASGGIHYEQYF
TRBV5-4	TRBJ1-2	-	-	TGTGCCAGCAGCTCCTGGGGGGTAGGATCGTATGGCTACACCTTC	CASSSWGVGSYGYTF
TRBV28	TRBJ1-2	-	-	TGTGCCAGCAGTTTGATGGGTGGGGATTACGGCTATGGCTACACCTTC	CASSLMGGDYGYGYTF
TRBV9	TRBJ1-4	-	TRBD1	TGTGCCAGCAGCGCTCCGGGACAGGAAAAACTGTTTTTT	CASSAPGQEKLFF
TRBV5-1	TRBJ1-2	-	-	TGCGCCAGCAGCCCCGGGACAACCTATGGCTACACCTTC	CASSPGTTYGYTF
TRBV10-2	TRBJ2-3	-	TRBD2	TGCGCCAGCACCGAGCGGGGGACCACAGATACGCAGTATTTT	CASTERGTTDTQYF
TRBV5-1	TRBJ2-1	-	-	TGCGCCAGCAGCCTTCGGCCTGCCAATGAGCAGTTCTTC	CASSLRPANEQFF
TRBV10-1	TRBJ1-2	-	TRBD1	TGCGCCAGCAGCCCGGGACAGACCTATGGCTACACCTTC	CASSPGQTYGYTF
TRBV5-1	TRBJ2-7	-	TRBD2	TGCGCCAGCAGTGAGTTAGCGGGACCCTACGAGCAGTACTTC	CASSELAGPYEQYF
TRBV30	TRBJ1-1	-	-	TGTGCCTGGAGTATGGGCCCCTCAGGAACTGAAGCTTTCTTT	CAWSMGPSGTEAFF
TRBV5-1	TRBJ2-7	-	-	TGCGCCAGCAGCTCGGGATACCACGAGCAGTACTTC	CASSSGYHEQYF
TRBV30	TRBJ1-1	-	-	TGTGCCTGGAGTGTAAGTTCCCGCACTGAAGCTTTCTTT	CAWSVSSRTEAFF
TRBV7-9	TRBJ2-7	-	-	TGTGCCAGCAGCTTAGGACAAACTACGGCTTACGAGCAGTACTTC	CASSLGQTTAYEQYF
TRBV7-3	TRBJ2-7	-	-	TGTGCCAGCAGCTTAACGGCTCAATTCCACGAGCAGTACTTC	CASSLTAQFHEQYF
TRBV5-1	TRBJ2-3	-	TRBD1	TGCGCCAGCAGCTTGGGACAGGGGCCAGATACGCAGTATTTT	CASSLGQGPDTQYF
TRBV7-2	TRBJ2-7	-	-	TGTGCCAGCAGCGCGACAGCTCGGGGCTACGAGCAGTACTTC	CASSATARGYEQYF
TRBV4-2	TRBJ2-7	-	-	TGTGCCAGCAGCCCTGTGGGAAGGGAGAGGTTTAGGGAGCAGTACTTC	CASSPVGRERFREQYF